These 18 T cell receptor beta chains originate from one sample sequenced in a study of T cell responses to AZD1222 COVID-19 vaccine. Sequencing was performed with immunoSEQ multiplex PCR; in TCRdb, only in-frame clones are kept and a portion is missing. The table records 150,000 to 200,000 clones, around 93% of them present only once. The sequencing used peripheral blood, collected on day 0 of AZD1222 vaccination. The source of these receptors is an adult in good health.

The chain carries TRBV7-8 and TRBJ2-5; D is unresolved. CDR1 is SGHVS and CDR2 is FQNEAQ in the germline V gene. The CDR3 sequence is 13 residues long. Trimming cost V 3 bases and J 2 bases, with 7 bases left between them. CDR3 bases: TGTGCCAGCAGCTTCAAAGCGCAAGAGACCCAGTACTTC. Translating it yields CASSFKAQETQYF.

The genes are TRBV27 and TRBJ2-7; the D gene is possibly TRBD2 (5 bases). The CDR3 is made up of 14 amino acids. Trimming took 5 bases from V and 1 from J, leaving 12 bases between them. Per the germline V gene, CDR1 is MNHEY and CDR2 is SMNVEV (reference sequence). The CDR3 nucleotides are TGTGCCAGCAGTCTTTATAGGGAGTCCTACGAGCAGTACTTC. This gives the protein CASSLYRESYEQYF.

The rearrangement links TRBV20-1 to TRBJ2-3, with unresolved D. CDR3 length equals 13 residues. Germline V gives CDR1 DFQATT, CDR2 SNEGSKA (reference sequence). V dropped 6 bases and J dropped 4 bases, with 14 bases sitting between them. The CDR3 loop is CSASTRRPDTQYF. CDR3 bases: TGCAGTGCCAGTACCAGACGGCCAGATACGCAGTATTTT.

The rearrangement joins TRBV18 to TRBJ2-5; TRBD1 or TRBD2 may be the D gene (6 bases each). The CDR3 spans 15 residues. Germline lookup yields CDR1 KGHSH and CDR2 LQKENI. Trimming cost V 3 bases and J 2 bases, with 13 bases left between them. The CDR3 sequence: CASSPKGGWQETQYF. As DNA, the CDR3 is TGTGCCAGCTCACCCAAGGGGGGCTGGCAAGAGACCCAGTACTTC.

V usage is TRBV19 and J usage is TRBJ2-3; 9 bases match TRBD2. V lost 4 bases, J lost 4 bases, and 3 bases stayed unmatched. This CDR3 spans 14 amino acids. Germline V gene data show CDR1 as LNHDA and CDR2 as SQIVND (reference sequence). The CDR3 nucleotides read TGTGCCAGTAGTAGCGGGAGGGTCCCAGATACGCAGTATTTT. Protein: CASSSGRVPDTQYF. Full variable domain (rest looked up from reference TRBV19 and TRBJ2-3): DGGITQSPKYLFRKEGQNVTLSCEQNLNHDAMYWYRQDPGQGLRLIYYSQIVNDFQKGDIAEGYSVSREKKESFPLTVTSAQKNPTAFYLCASSSGRVPDTQYFGPGTRLTVL.

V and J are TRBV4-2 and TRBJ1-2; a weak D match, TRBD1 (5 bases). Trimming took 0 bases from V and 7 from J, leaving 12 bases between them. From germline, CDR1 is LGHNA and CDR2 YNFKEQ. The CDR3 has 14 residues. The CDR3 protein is CASSQDRGRVGYTF. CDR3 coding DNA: TGTGCCAGCAGCCAAGATCGGGGGAGGGTTGGCTACACCTTC.

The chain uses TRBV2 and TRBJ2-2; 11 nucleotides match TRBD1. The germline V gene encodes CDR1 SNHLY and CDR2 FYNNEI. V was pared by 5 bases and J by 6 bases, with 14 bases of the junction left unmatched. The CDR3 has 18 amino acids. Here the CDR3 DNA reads TGTGCCAGCAGTAAAGAATCCGGGACAGGGGGGTTGGCCGGGGAGCTGTTTTTT. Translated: CASSKESGTGGLAGELFF.

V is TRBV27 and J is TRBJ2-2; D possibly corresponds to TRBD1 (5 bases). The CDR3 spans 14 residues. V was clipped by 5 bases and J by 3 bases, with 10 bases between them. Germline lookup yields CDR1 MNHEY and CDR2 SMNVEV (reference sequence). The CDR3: CASSPRQYTGELFF. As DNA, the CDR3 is TGTGCCAGCAGTCCTCGACAGTACACCGGGGAGCTGTTTTTT.

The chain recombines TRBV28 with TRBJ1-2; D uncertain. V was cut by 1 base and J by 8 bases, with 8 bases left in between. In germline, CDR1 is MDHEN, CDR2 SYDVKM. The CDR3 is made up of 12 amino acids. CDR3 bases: TGTGCCAGCAGTTTATATGGCTCCGGCTACACCTTC. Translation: CASSLYGSGYTF.

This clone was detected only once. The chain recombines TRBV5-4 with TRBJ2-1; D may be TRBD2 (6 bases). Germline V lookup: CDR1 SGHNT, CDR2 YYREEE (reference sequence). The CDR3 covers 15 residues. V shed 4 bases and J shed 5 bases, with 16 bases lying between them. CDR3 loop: CASSRGLAPNNEQFF. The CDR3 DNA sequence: TGTGCCAGCAGCCGGGGACTCGCACCAAACAATGAGCAGTTCTTC.

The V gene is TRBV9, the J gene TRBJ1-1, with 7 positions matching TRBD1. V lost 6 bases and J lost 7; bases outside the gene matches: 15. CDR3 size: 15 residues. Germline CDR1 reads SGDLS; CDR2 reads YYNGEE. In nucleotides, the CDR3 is TGTGCCAGCACCCGTACGACAGGGATCGCTATTGAAGCTTTCTTT. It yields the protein CASTRTTGIAIEAFF.

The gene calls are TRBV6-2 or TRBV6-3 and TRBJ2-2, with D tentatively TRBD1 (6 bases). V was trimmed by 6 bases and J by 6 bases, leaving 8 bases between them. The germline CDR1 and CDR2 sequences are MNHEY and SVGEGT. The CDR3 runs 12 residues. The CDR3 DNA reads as TGTGCCAGCAGCACAGGGTCCGGGGAGCTGTTTTTT. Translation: CASSTGSGELFF.

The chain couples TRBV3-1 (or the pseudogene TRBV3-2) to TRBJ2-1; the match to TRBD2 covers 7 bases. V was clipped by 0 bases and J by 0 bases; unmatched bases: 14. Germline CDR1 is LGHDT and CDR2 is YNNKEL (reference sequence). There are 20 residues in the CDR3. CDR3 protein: CASSQESPRQRGSSYNEQFF. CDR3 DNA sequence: TGTGCCAGCAGCCAAGAGTCCCCCCGCCAGCGCGGGAGCTCCTACAATGAGCAGTTCTTC.

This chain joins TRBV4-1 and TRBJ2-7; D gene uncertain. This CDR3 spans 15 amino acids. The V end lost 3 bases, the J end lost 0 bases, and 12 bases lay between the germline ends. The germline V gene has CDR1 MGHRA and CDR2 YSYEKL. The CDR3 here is CASSQTVGSSYEQYF. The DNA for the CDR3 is TGCGCCAGCAGCCAGACCGTTGGTAGCTCCTACGAGCAGTACTTC.

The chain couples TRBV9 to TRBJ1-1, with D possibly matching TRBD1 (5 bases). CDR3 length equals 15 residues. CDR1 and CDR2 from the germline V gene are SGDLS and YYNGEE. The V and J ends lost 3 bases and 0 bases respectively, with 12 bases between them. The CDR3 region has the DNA TGTGCCAGCAGCGCAGGCATACAGGTGAACACTGAAGCTTTCTTT. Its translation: CASSAGIQVNTEAFF.

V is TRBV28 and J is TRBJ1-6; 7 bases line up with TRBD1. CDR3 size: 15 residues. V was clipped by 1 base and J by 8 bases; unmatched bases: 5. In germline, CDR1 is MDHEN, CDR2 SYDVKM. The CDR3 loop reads CASSLYGRGDSPLHF. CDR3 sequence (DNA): TGTGCCAGCAGTTTATACGGCAGGGGGGATTCACCCCTCCACTTT. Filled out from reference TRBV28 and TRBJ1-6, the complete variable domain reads DVKVTQSSRYLVKRTGEKVFLECVQDMDHENMFWYRQDPGLGLRLIYFSYDVKMKEKGDIPEGYSVSREKKERFSLILESASTNQTSMYLCASSLYGRGDSPLHFGNGTRLTVT.

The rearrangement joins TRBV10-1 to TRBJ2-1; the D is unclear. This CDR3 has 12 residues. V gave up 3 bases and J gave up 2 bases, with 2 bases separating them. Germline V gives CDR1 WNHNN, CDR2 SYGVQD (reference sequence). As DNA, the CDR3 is TGCGCCAGCAGTGACGCCTACAATGAGCAGTTCTTC. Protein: CASSDAYNEQFF.

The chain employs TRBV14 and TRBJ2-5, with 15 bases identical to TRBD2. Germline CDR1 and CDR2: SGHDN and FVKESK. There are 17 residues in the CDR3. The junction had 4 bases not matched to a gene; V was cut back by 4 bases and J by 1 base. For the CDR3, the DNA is TGTGCCAGCAGCCCATGGACTAGCGGGAGGGCCCAAGAGACCCAGTACTTC. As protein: CASSPWTSGRAQETQYF.